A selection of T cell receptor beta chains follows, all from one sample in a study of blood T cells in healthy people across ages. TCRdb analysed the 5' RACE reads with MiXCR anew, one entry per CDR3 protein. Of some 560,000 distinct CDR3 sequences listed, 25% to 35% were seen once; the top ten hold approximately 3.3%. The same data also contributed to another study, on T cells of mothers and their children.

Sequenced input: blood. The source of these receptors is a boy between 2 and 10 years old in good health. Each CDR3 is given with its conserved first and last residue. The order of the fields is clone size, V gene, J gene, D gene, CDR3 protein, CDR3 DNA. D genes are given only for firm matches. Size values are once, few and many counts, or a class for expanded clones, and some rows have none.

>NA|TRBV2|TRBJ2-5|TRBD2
CASSDELRTSVETQYF
TGTGCCAGCAGTGACGAGTTGCGGACTAGCGTGGAGACCCAGTACTTC
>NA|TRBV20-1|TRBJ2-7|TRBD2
CSASTSQHEQYF
TGCAGTGCCTCGACTAGCCAGCACGAGCAGTACTTC
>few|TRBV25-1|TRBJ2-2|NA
CASRWVGELFF
TGTGCCAGCAGATGGGTGGGGGAGCTGTTTTTT
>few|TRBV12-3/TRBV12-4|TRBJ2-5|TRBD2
CASSLSTSGSETQYF
TGTGCCAGCAGCCTCTCGACTAGCGGGAGTGAGACCCAGTACTTC
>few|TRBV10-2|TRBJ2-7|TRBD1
CASRDDRGGYEQYF
TGCGCCAGCAGAGACGACAGGGGCGGTTACGAGCAGTACTTC
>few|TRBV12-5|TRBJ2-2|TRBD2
CASGFVLAEDTGELFF
TGTGCTAGTGGTTTTGTCCTAGCGGAGGACACCGGGGAGCTGTTTTTT
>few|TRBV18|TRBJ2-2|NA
CASTKSGELFF
TGTGCCAGCACGAAATCCGGGGAGCTGTTTTTT
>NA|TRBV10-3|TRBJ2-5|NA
CAISESASGVKETQYF
TGTGCCATCAGTGAGTCAGCGTCAGGGGTTAAAGAGACCCAGTACTTC
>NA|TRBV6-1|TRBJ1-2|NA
CASSPLPRGNYGYTF
TGTGCCAGCAGTCCCCTCCCACGCGGGAACTATGGCTACACCTTC
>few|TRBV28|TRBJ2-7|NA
CASSPGTIKGNEQYF
TGTGCCAGCAGTCCCGGGACCATTAAGGGGAACGAGCAGTACTTC
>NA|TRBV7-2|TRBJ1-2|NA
CASSFTGFPGYTF
TGTGCCAGCAGCTTTACAGGGTTTCCAGGCTACACCTTC